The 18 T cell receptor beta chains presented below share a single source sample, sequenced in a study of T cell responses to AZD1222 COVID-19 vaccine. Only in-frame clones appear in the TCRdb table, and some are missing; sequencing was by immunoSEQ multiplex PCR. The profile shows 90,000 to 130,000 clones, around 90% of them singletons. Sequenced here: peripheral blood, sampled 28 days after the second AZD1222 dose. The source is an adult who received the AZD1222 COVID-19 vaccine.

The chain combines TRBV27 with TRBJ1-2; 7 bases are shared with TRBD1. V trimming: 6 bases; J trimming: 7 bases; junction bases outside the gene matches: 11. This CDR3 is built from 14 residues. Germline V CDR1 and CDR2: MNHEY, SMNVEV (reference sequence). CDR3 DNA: TGTGCCAGCAGCCCCAACAGGGGTGAGGGTGGCTACACCTTC. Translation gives CASSPNRGEGGYTF.

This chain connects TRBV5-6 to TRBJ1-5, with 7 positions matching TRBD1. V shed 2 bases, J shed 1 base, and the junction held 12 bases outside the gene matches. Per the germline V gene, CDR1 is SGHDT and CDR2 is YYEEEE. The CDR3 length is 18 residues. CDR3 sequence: CASSLAGGPGSSNQPQHF. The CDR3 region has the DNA TGTGCCAGCAGCTTAGCAGGGGGTCCCGGGTCGAGCAATCAGCCCCAGCATTTT.

The CDR3 reads CASSPGDVNTEAFF. As DNA, the CDR3 is TGTGCCAGCAGCCCAGGGGACGTTAACACTGAAGCTTTCTTT. This sequence joins TRBV7-6 and TRBJ1-1; D possibly corresponds to TRBD1 (6 bases). This CDR3 contains 14 residues. CDR1 and CDR2 (germline): SGHVS, FNYEAQ. The V and J ends lost 5 bases and 2 bases respectively, with 12 bases between them.

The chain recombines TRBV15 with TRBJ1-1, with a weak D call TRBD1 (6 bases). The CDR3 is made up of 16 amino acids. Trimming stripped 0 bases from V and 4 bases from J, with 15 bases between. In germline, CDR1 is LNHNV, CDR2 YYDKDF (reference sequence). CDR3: CATSRDGPWGATEAFF. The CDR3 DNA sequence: TGTGCCACCAGCAGAGATGGCCCCTGGGGGGCCACTGAAGCTTTCTTT.

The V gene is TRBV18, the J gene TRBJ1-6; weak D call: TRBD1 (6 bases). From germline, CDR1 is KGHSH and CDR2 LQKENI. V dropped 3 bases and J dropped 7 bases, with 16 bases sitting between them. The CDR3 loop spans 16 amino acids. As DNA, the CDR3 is TGTGCCAGCTCACCTGGGACGGGGGGGCCCAATTCACCCCTCCACTTT. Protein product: CASSPGTGGPNSPLHF.

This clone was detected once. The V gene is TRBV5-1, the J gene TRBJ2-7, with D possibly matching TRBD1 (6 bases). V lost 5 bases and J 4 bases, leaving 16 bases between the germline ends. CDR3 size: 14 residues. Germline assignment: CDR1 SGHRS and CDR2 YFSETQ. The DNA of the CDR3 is TGCGCCAGCAGAAGAGGCAGGGGATCATACGAGCAGTACTTC. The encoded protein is CASRRGRGSYEQYF.

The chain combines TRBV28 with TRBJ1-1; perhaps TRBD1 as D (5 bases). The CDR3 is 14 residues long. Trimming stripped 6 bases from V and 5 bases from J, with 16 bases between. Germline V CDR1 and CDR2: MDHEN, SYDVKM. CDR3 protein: CASRPGAGRTEAFF. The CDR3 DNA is TGTGCCAGCAGACCCGGGGCAGGGAGGACTGAAGCTTTCTTT. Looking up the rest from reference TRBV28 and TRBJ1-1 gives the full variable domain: DVKVTQSSRYLVKRTGEKVFLECVQDMDHENMFWYRQDPGLGLRLIYFSYDVKMKEKGDIPEGYSVSREKKERFSLILESASTNQTSMYLCASRPGAGRTEAFFGQGTRLTVV.

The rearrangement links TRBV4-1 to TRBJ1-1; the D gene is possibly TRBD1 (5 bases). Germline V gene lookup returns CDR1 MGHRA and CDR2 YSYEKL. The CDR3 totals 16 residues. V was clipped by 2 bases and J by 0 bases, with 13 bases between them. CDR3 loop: CASSQMGRTLNTEAFF. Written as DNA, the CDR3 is TGCGCCAGCAGCCAAATGGGGCGGACATTGAACACTGAAGCTTTCTTT.

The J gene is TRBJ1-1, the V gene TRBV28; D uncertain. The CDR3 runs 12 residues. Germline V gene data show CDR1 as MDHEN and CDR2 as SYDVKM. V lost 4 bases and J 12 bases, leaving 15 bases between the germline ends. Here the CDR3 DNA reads TGTGCCAGCAGTTCAGGATTACTGAAGACTTTCTTT. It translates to CASSSGLLKTFF.

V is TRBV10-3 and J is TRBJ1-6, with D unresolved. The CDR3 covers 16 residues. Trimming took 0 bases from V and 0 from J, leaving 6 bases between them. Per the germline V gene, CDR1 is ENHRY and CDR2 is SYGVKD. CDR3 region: CAISESGSSYNSPLHF. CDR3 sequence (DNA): TGTGCCATCAGTGAGTCCGGGAGCTCCTATAATTCACCCCTCCACTTT.

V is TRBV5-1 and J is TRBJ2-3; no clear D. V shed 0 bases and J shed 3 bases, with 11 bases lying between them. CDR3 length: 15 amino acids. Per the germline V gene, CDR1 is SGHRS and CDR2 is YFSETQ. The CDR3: CASSLVALETDTQYF. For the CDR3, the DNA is TGCGCCAGCAGCTTGGTAGCCCTTGAGACAGATACGCAGTATTTT.

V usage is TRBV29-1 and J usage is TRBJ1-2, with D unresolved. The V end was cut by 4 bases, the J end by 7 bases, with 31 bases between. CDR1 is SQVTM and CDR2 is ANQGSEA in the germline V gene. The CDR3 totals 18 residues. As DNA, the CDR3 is TGCAGCGTTGGGACCCGAACTTCCGATATCCCTATCATTCTTGGCTACACCTTC. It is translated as CSVGTRTSDIPIILGYTF.

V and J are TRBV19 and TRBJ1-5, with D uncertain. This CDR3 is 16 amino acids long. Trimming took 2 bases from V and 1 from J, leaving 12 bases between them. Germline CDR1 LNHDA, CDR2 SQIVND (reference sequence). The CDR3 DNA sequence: TGTGCCAGTAGTATAAGGAAGGCTGGCAGCAATCAGCCCCAGCATTTT. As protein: CASSIRKAGSNQPQHF.

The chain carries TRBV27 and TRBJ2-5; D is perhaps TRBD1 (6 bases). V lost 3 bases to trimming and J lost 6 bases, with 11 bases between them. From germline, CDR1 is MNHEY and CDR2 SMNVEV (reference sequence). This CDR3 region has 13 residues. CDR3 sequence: CASSFSGEQTQYF. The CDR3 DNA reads TGTGCCAGCAGTTTTTCAGGGGAACAGACCCAGTACTTC.

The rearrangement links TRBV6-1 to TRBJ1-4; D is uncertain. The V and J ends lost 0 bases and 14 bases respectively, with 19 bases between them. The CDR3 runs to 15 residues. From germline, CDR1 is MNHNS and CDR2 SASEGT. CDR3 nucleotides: TGTGCCAGCAGTGAAGCGCGGTGGCAAACGACCAGCCTGTTTTTT. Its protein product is CASSEARWQTTSLFF.

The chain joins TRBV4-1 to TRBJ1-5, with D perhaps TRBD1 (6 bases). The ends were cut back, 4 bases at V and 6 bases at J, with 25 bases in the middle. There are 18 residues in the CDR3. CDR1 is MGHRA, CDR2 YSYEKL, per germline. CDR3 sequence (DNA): TGCGCCAGCAGCCTCGAGGACAGAGGCCTGATCGGGGGTCAGCCCCAGCATTTT. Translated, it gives CASSLEDRGLIGGQPQHF.

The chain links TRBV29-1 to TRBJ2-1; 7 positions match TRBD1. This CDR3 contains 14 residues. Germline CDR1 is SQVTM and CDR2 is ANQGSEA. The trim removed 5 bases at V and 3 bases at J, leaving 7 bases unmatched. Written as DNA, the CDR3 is TGCAGCGTTCAAACGGGACAGAACTACAATGAGCAGTTCTTC. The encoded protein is CSVQTGQNYNEQFF.

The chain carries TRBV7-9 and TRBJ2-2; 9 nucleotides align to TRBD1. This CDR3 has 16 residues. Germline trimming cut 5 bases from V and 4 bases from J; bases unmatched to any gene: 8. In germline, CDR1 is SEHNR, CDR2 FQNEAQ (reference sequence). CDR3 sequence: CASSGTGGSFTGELFF. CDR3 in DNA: TGTGCCAGCAGCGGTACAGGGGGCTCTTTCACCGGGGAGCTGTTTTTT. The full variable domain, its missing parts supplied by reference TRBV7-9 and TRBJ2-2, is DTGVSQNPRHKITKRGQNVTFRCDPISEHNRLYWYRQTLGQGPEFLTYFQNEAQLEKSRLLSDRFSAERPKGSFSTLEIQRTEQGDSAMYLCASSGTGGSFTGELFFGEGSRLTVL.